Following are 24 T cell receptor beta chains from one sample sequenced in a study of lymphopenia after photon versus proton radiotherapy. Data came from immunoSEQ multiplex PCR; TCRdb stores just in-frame clones and leaves some out. The sample contains about 70,000 clones, 87% of which appear only once. Source: peripheral blood, taken from a patient treated with proton-based radiotherapy. The origin of the receptors is a man older than 75 with esophageal cancer.

In DNA form, the CDR3 reads TGTGCCAGCAGCTTAGCGCGGTCAGACCAAGAGACCCAGTACTTC. It yields the protein CASSLARSDQETQYF. This rearrangement joins TRBV7-2 to TRBJ2-5; D gene uncertain. The CDR3 is 15 amino acids. V was clipped by 0 bases and J by 0 bases, with 8 bases between them. Germline-derived CDR1 and CDR2 are SGHTA and FQGNSA.

The rearrangement joins TRBV2 to TRBJ1-1, with D unclear. V was clipped by 3 bases and J by 4 bases, with 9 bases between them. The CDR3 loop spans 13 amino acids. CDR1 and CDR2 (germline): SNHLY, FYNNEI. The CDR3: CASSDVGSTEAFF. CDR3 nucleotide sequence: TGTGCCAGCAGTGACGTGGGGTCCACTGAAGCTTTCTTT.

The chain employs TRBV7-6 and TRBJ2-7; a possible D gene is TRBD1 (7 bases). Germline CDR1 reads SGHVS; CDR2 reads FNYEAQ. The CDR3 runs to 15 residues. DNA for the CDR3: TGTGTCGGAGGGGGCAGGGAACTTGAGGCCTACGAGCAGTACTTC. This codes for CVGGGRELEAYEQYF.

CDR3 residues: CASGLALGTTGDEQFF. Here the CDR3 DNA reads TGTGCTAGTGGTTTGGCCTTGGGGACCACAGGGGATGAGCAGTTCTTC. V usage is TRBV12-5 and J usage is TRBJ2-1, with 7 bases fitting TRBD1. The CDR3 runs 16 residues. The germline CDR1 and CDR2 sequences are LGHNT and FRNRAP. The V segment lost 1 base and the J segment 8 bases; nucleotides outside the gene matches: 11.

The chain is built from TRBV5-1 and TRBJ2-5; D is unclear. This CDR3 has 12 residues. Germline V gene sequence: CDR1 SGHRS, CDR2 YFSETQ. The V and J ends lost 2 bases and 8 bases respectively, with 10 bases between them. The CDR3 DNA reads TGCGCCAGCAGCTTCTCTGAGGTTACCCAGTACTTC. It encodes CASSFSEVTQYF.

The genes are TRBV7-2 and TRBJ2-3, with no clear D. There are 14 residues in the CDR3. CDR1 and CDR2 from the germline V gene are SGHTA and FQGNSA. V was cut by 0 bases and J by 8 bases, with 12 bases left in between. The CDR3 sequence: CASSLALASGTQYF. CDR3 DNA: TGTGCCAGCAGCTTAGCTTTGGCTTCGGGTACGCAGTATTTT.

This chain joins TRBV19 and TRBJ2-7; 11 bases map to TRBD1. Germline loops: CDR1 LNHDA, CDR2 SQIVND (reference sequence). This CDR3 spans 14 amino acids. Trimming removed 5 bases from V and 3 bases from J; junction bases left unmatched: 3. CDR3 sequence: CASSAGTGGYEQYF. The CDR3 nucleotides are TGTGCCAGTAGTGCCGGGACAGGGGGCTACGAGCAGTACTTC. Drawing the rest from reference TRBV19 and TRBJ2-7, the complete variable domain is DGGITQSPKYLFRKEGQNVTLSCEQNLNHDAMYWYRQDPGQGLRLIYYSQIVNDFQKGDIAEGYSVSREKKESFPLTVTSAQKNPTAFYLCASSAGTGGYEQYFGPGTRLTVT.

The chain uses TRBV19 and TRBJ2-1, with unresolved D. Trimming cost V 4 bases and J 3 bases, with 4 bases left between them. Germline V gene data show CDR1 as LNHDA and CDR2 as SQIVND (reference sequence). The CDR3 contains 12 residues. CDR3 region: CASSKGYNEQFF. The CDR3 DNA is TGTGCCAGTAGTAAGGGCTACAATGAGCAGTTCTTC. The full variable domain, rest sourced from reference TRBV19 and TRBJ2-1, is DGGITQSPKYLFRKEGQNVTLSCEQNLNHDAMYWYRQDPGQGLRLIYYSQIVNDFQKGDIAEGYSVSREKKESFPLTVTSAQKNPTAFYLCASSKGYNEQFFGPGTRLTVL.

The V gene is TRBV18, the J gene TRBJ2-7, with TRBD1 identical over 11 bases. The ends lost 3 bases at V and 4 bases at J; junction bases unmatched: 11. Germline-derived CDR1 and CDR2 are KGHSH and LQKENI. The CDR3 is 17 amino acids. The CDR3 sequence is CASSPSLTGQGGYEQYF. The DNA of the CDR3 is TGTGCCAGCTCACCTTCGCTGACGGGACAGGGGGGTTACGAGCAGTACTTC.

The chain is built from TRBV29-1 and TRBJ2-3; a possible D gene is TRBD1 (7 bases). Trimming left V 2 bases short and J 2 bases short, with 11 bases between. The germline V gene encodes CDR1 SQVTM and CDR2 ANQGSEA. The CDR3 spans 14 residues. The CDR3 spells CSVETGDFTDTQYF. CDR3 DNA sequence: TGCAGCGTTGAAACAGGGGACTTCACAGATACGCAGTATTTT.

V usage is TRBV7-2 and J usage is TRBJ1-1; D not certain. The length of the CDR3 is 14 residues. CDR1 is SGHTA and CDR2 is FQGNSA in the germline V gene. Trimming pared 8 bases from V and 4 bases from J, leaving 17 bases between. The CDR3 region is CASRPPGLSTEAFF. The CDR3 nucleotides are TGTGCCAGCCGACCCCCGGGGTTAAGCACTGAAGCTTTCTTT.

The chain has TRBV27 and TRBJ2-7; TRBD1 is a possible D gene (5 bases). Deletions cut 5 bases from V and 0 bases from J, with 20 bases between. Germline assignment: CDR1 MNHEY and CDR2 SMNVEV (reference sequence). There are 17 residues in the CDR3. The CDR3 reads CASSTSRVKKVSYEQYF. The CDR3 DNA follows: TGTGCCAGCAGTACATCCAGGGTTAAAAAAGTCTCCTACGAGCAGTACTTC.

The chain uses TRBV11-2 and TRBJ2-1, with D perhaps matching TRBD2 (5 bases). Germline V lookup: CDR1 SGHAT, CDR2 FQNNGV. Trimming took 0 bases from V and 1 from J, leaving 10 bases between them. The CDR3 consists of 16 residues. CDR3 DNA: TGTGCCAGCAGCTTAGATCTCCGGGGATCCTACAATGAGCAGTTCTTC. It translates to CASSLDLRGSYNEQFF.

The chain carries TRBV14 and TRBJ1-1; the D gene is possibly TRBD1 (5 bases). CDR1 is SGHDN, CDR2 FVKESK, per germline. Trimming stripped 1 base from V and 8 bases from J, with 14 bases between. The CDR3 is made up of 14 amino acids. CDR3 loop: CASSQVAGKREAFF. The CDR3 region has the DNA TGTGCCAGCAGCCAAGTGGCAGGGAAGAGGGAAGCTTTCTTT.

CDR3 sequence (DNA): TGCGCCAGCAGCTTGGAGTCCTCCGGGGAGCTGTTTTTT. This encodes CASSLESSGELFF. J is TRBJ2-2 and V is TRBV5-1, with D hard to call. V was clipped by 0 bases and J by 6 bases, with 6 bases between them. CDR1 and CDR2 (germline): SGHRS, YFSETQ. The CDR3 extends over 13 amino acids.

The rearrangement uses TRBV29-1 and TRBJ2-3; D remains ambiguous. Germline values: CDR1 SQVTM, CDR2 ANQGSEA. The CDR3 is 13 residues long. V shed 7 bases and J shed 2 bases, with 13 bases lying between them. CDR3 protein: CSAEGPNTDTQYF. The CDR3 DNA sequence: TGCAGCGCCGAAGGGCCAAACACAGATACGCAGTATTTT.

This sequence joins TRBV6-5 and TRBJ2-7; the match to TRBD2 covers 11 bases. V lost 4 bases and J lost 6; bases outside the gene matches: 5. The CDR3 is 14 residues long. Germline-derived CDR1 and CDR2 are MNHEY and SVGAGI. This CDR3 is CASSSTGTSGEQYF. CDR3 DNA: TGTGCCAGCAGTTCCACCGGGACTAGCGGCGAGCAGTACTTC.

V is TRBV10-3 and J is TRBJ2-5; 7 nucleotides agree with TRBD1. The CDR3 spans 14 residues. The V segment lost 5 bases and the J segment 5 bases; nucleotides outside the gene matches: 8. Germline V lookup: CDR1 ENHRY, CDR2 SYGVKD. The CDR3 DNA follows: TGTGCCATCAGTAACAGGGGCGGTACGGAGACCCAGTACTTC. Its protein product is CAISNRGGTETQYF.

V usage is TRBV18 and J usage is TRBJ2-6; D tentatively reads TRBD1 or TRBD2 (5 bases each). The CDR3 contains 18 residues. Germline assignment: CDR1 KGHSH and CDR2 LQKENI. Trimming cost V 5 bases and J 4 bases, with 21 bases left between them. DNA for the CDR3: TGTGCCAGCTCATCGGGGCACCGCCAGGGATCAGGGGCCAACGTCCTGACTTTC. Amino acids: CASSSGHRQGSGANVLTF. Drawing the rest from reference TRBV18 and TRBJ2-6, the complete variable domain is NAGVMQNPRHLVRRRGQEARLRCSPMKGHSHVYWYRQLPEEGLKFMVYLQKENIIDESGMPKERFSAEFPKEGPSILRIQQVVRGDSAAYFCASSSGHRQGSGANVLTFGAGSRLTVL.

J is TRBJ2-7 and V is TRBV7-2; TRBD2 agrees at 7 bases. CDR1 is SGHTA, CDR2 FQGNSA, per germline. The CDR3 extends over 15 amino acids. V gave up 1 base and J gave up 2 bases; unmatched junction bases: 5. CDR3 in amino acids: CASSLGAGVAYEQYF. The CDR3 nucleotides are TGTGCCAGCAGCTTAGGTGCGGGGGTGGCCTACGAGCAGTACTTC.

The chain links TRBV19 to TRBJ1-5; the D is unclear. V was cut by 5 bases and J by 11 bases, with 4 bases left in between. CDR3 length: 9 residues. Germline CDR1 reads LNHDA; CDR2 reads SQIVND (reference sequence). The CDR3 DNA follows: TGTGCCAGTAGTGTGTCCCAGCATTTT. Translating it yields CASSVSQHF.

This chain links TRBV19 with TRBJ2-6; a possible D gene is TRBD1 (6 bases). The CDR3 sequence is 17 residues long. The germline gives CDR1 LNHDA, CDR2 SQIVND (reference sequence). V dropped 5 bases and J dropped 0 bases, with 14 bases sitting between them. The CDR3 coding sequence is TGTGCCAGTAGTGCCTACGGACAGTCCTCTGGGGCCAACGTCCTGACTTTC. It is translated as CASSAYGQSSGANVLTF.

This clone was observed a few times. V is TRBV4-1 and J is TRBJ2-1, with 8 bases lining up with TRBD2. Germline values: CDR1 MGHRA, CDR2 YSYEKL. Trimming cost V 5 bases and J 7 bases; bases outside gene matches: 10. The CDR3 contains 15 residues. The CDR3 spells CASSDGSLAGNEQFF. CDR3 coding DNA: TGCGCCAGCAGCGATGGGAGTCTAGCGGGTAATGAGCAGTTCTTC.

This rearrangement joins TRBV7-9 to TRBJ2-3, with 9 bases matching TRBD2. After removal of 1 base from V and 4 bases from J, the junction contained 9 bases not matched to a gene. The CDR3 is 17 amino acids. CDR1 and CDR2 (germline): SEHNR, FQNEAQ (reference sequence). Here the CDR3 DNA reads TGTGCCAGCAGCTTAGTTCTAGCGGGATTGTTTTCAGATACGCAGTATTTT. It codes for CASSLVLAGLFSDTQYF. Variable domain in full (rest from reference TRBV7-9 and TRBJ2-3): DTGVSQNPRHKITKRGQNVTFRCDPISEHNRLYWYRQTLGQGPEFLTYFQNEAQLEKSRLLSDRFSAERPKGSFSTLEIQRTEQGDSAMYLCASSLVLAGLFSDTQYFGPGTRLTVL.